The entry below gives a single T cell receptor beta chain sequence along with its context. Its antigen is currently unknown. These data come from a study of T cell repertoires in cytomegalovirus infection. Study at large: A matching HLA type, together with CMV infection, was signaled by public TCR beta signatures. General study points: Dominant in the ex vivo response were TCR beta clonotypes restricted by HLA-C and specific for CMV.

TCRdb re-analysed the reads in MiXCR, keeping a single row per CDR3 protein. The table lists approximately 750,000 distinct CDR3 sequences, less than 40% of them singletons, with under 3.5% in the top ten. This sequence originates from a human donor in good health (CMV status not recorded). Some clones in this sample may be carry-over from other donors' samples. The sample consisted of PBMCs.

The CDR3 is CSGRFGARGYTF. For the CDR3, the DNA is TGCAGCGGCCGATTCGGGGCCCGAGGCTACACCTTC. The chain uses TRBV29-1 and TRBJ1-2, with D tentatively TRBD1 (5 bases). Trimming stripped 7 bases from V and 8 bases from J, with 17 bases between. In germline, CDR1 is SQVTM, CDR2 ANQGSEA. The CDR3 contains 12 residues.